This T cell receptor beta chain was retrieved from a study of blood T cell repertoires in COVID-19. Study-wide background: PBMCs, B-cell-depleted T cells, or T cells provided the cDNA or gDNA that made up the material.

As originally analysed: For nucleated cells, counts were estimated from reference gene primer amplification. The assay was immunoSEQ multiplex PCR, and TCRdb's table has in-frame clones only and misses some. The V and J calls and clone size come from that table; D and trimming were worked out from the DNA. The sample includes 150,000 to 200,000 clones, 84% of them seen just once. Sequenced: peripheral blood. The clonotype originates from a human donor with acute or convalescent COVID-19. The donor label of this sample is uncertain.

For the CDR3, the DNA is TGTGCCACCCTACGGGGTAGCGGCATCACCGGGGAGCTGTTTTTT. Amino acids: CATLRGSGITGELFF. V gene TRBV27 combines with J gene TRBJ2-2, with D possibly being TRBD2 (6 bases). This CDR3 spans 15 amino acids. V gave up 10 bases and J gave up 4 bases, with 19 bases separating them. Per germline, CDR1 MNHEY and CDR2 SMNVEV (reference sequence).